This entry lists 21 T cell receptor beta chains sequenced from one sample in a study of T cell repertoires in cytomegalovirus infection. These receptors' targets are unknown. One entry per CDR3 protein, called by TCRdb with MiXCR from the reads. Among approximately 1,000,000 distinct CDR3 sequences listed, roughly 31% were seen once. Sequences were derived from cultured CD8+ T cells from PBMCs, sampled from culture after CMV antigen stimulation. Receptors originate from a human donor in good health (CMV status not recorded). Some clones in this sample may be carry-over from other donors' samples.

The rearrangement joins TRBV7-2 to TRBJ2-1, with D possibly matching TRBD2 (6 bases). V was clipped by 1 base and J by 3 bases, with 13 bases between them. Germline CDR1 SGHTA, CDR2 FQGNSA. The CDR3 loop spans 16 amino acids. The DNA for the CDR3 is TGTGCCAGCAGCTTAGTGATAGCGGCTCACTACAATGAGCAGTTCTTC. It codes for CASSLVIAAHYNEQFF.

This clonotype was counted only a few times. V is TRBV18 and J is TRBJ2-1; 7 bases are shared with TRBD1. V shed 3 bases and J 7 bases; nucleotides not matched to a gene: 15. Germline lookup yields CDR1 KGHSH and CDR2 LQKENI. The CDR3 runs 17 residues. CDR3 region: CASSPLGGQVSQNEQFF. CDR3 coding DNA: TGTGCCAGCTCACCCCTAGGGGGCCAGGTTTCTCAGAATGAGCAGTTCTTC. Full variable domain (missing parts from reference TRBV18 and TRBJ2-1): NAGVMQNPRHLVRRRGQEARLRCSPMKGHSHVYWYRQLPEEGLKFMVYLQKENIIDESGMPKERFSAEFPKEGPSILRIQQVVRGDSAAYFCASSPLGGQVSQNEQFFGPGTRLTVL.

The V gene is TRBV2, the J gene TRBJ2-1; the D gene is possibly TRBD2 (5 bases). Germline CDR1 is SNHLY and CDR2 is FYNNEI. This CDR3 is built from 15 residues. Deletions cut 1 base from V and 2 bases from J, with 9 bases between. CDR3 sequence (DNA): TGTGCCAGCAGTGAAGGGTCGGGGACCTACAATGAGCAGTTCTTC. Its translation: CASSEGSGTYNEQFF.

This clonotype occurred many times. V and J are TRBV7-8 and TRBJ2-7; TRBD1 aligns across 7 bases. Germline CDR1 and CDR2: SGHVS and FQNEAQ. V shed 8 bases, J shed 0 bases, and the junction held 4 bases outside the gene matches. CDR3 length equals 13 residues. In DNA form, the CDR3 reads TGTGCCAGCGGGGGACAGTTCTCCTACGAGCAGTACTTC. Protein sequence: CASGGQFSYEQYF.

This chain connects TRBV10-1 to TRBJ2-2; unclear D gene. The germline CDR1 and CDR2 sequences are WNHNN and SYGVQD (reference sequence). Trimming took off 6 bases at V and 1 base at J, with 6 bases between the two ends. There are 13 residues in the CDR3. The CDR3 region has the DNA TGCGCCAGCAGAGTTGGGAACACCGGGGAGCTGTTTTTT. This translates into CASRVGNTGELFF.

The chain recombines TRBV19 with TRBJ2-2, with a weak D call TRBD2 (5 bases). The CDR3 has 12 residues. The V end lost 4 bases, the J end lost 15 bases, and 15 bases lay between the germline ends. Germline V lookup: CDR1 LNHDA, CDR2 SQIVND (reference sequence). CDR3 DNA sequence: TGTGCCAGTAGTACAGGAGGACGGACTTTGTTTTTT. It translates to CASSTGGRTLFF.

This clonotype was seen at least ten times. The J gene is TRBJ2-2, the V gene TRBV11-3; D gene uncertain. From germline, CDR1 is SGHNT and CDR2 YENEEA. Trimming stripped 5 bases from V and 6 bases from J, with 10 bases between. CDR3 length: 13 residues. This CDR3 is CASSQNSPGELFF. The CDR3 coding sequence is TGTGCCAGCAGCCAGAACAGTCCCGGGGAGCTGTTTTTT.

This clonotype appeared a few times. This chain uses TRBV6-2 or TRBV6-3 with TRBJ2-7, with 9 bases matching TRBD1. The CDR3 is 16 amino acids. The J segment lost 2 bases and the V segment lost 4 bases, leaving 9 bases of the junction unmatched. The germline CDR1 and CDR2 sequences are MNHEY and SVGEGT. CDR3: CASSWDRDVWTYEQYV. The CDR3 DNA follows: TGTGCCAGCAGTTGGGACAGGGATGTGTGGACCTACGAGCAGTACGTC.

V is TRBV7-4 and J is TRBJ2-5; D is tentatively TRBD1 or TRBD2 (6 bases each). The CDR3 loop spans 15 amino acids. Germline lookup yields CDR1 SGHVT and CDR2 SQSDAQ. With 5 bases removed from V and 1 base from J, the gap between germline ends came to 14 bases. This CDR3 is CASSQSRGAQETQYF. CDR3 sequence (DNA): TGTGCCAGCAGCCAATCTAGGGGGGCCCAAGAGACCCAGTACTTC.

This clonotype showed up just a few times. This rearrangement joins TRBV20-1 to TRBJ2-7; D perhaps matches TRBD1 (6 bases). The CDR3 is made up of 13 amino acids. From germline, CDR1 is DFQATT and CDR2 SNEGSKA (reference sequence). V lost 1 base and J 5 bases, leaving 12 bases between the germline ends. In DNA form, the CDR3 reads TGCAGTGCTAGAGGTCCACAGGGCCACGAGCAGTACTTC. Amino acid sequence: CSARGPQGHEQYF.

Of note for this clonotype: At one boundary the junction diverges from the germline segment, which might be a read error. The CDR3, as DNA: TGCGCCAGCAGCGGTCGTACGGATATGCAGTATTTT. Protein sequence: CASSGRTDMQYF. The gene calls are TRBV5-1 and TRBJ2-3; D is unclear. Germline CDR1 and CDR2: SGHRS and YFSETQ. The CDR3 contains 12 residues.

The rearrangement links TRBV7-9 to TRBJ2-1; 11 bases agree with TRBD2. The germline V gene encodes CDR1 SEHNR and CDR2 FQNEAQ (reference sequence). The junction had 7 bases not matched to a gene; V was cut back by 4 bases and J by 8 bases. The CDR3 has 15 residues. The CDR3 region is CASSSSGGPHHEQFF. The CDR3 DNA sequence: TGTGCCAGCAGCTCTAGCGGGGGGCCCCACCATGAGCAGTTCTTC.

In its sample, this clonotype was seen a few times. J is TRBJ2-7 and V is TRBV7-9; tentatively, D is TRBD1 (5 bases). The CDR3 runs 12 residues. Trimming pared 7 bases from V and 2 bases from J, leaving 9 bases between. Per germline, CDR1 SEHNR and CDR2 FQNEAQ (reference sequence). CDR3 sequence: CASTKGTYEQYF. The CDR3 nucleotides read TGTGCCAGCACCAAGGGGACCTACGAGCAGTACTTC.

This clonotype was counted only a few times. The rearrangement joins TRBV4-1 to TRBJ1-1; D is undetermined. Trimming cost V 4 bases and J 7 bases, with 22 bases left between them. CDR1 MGHRA and CDR2 YSYEKL come from the germline V gene. The CDR3 covers 16 residues. The CDR3 spells CASSLGTSGFWNEAFF. As DNA, the CDR3 is TGCGCCAGCAGCCTCGGAACCTCAGGCTTCTGGAATGAAGCTTTCTTT.

The V gene is TRBV19, the J gene TRBJ1-2; maybe TRBD1 (6 bases). Germline CDR1 reads LNHDA; CDR2 reads SQIVND (reference sequence). V was shortened by 6 bases and J by 8 bases, with 10 bases between the two germline ends. This CDR3 is built from 11 residues. The CDR3 loop reads CASSTGWGYTF. The CDR3, as DNA: TGTGCCAGTAGCACAGGGTGGGGCTACACCTTC.

V and J are TRBV9 and TRBJ2-1, with D perhaps TRBD2 (6 bases). The CDR3 contains 14 residues. The germline gives CDR1 SGDLS, CDR2 YYNGEE. V lost 5 bases to trimming and J lost 5 bases, with 14 bases between them. The CDR3 region is CASSIGGAHNEQFF. The DNA of the CDR3 is TGTGCCAGCAGTATCGGAGGGGCACACAATGAGCAGTTCTTC.

This sequence joins TRBV28 and TRBJ2-3; no clear D. CDR1 is MDHEN and CDR2 is SYDVKM in the germline V gene. V was pared by 0 bases and J by 2 bases, with 6 bases between. The CDR3 is 14 residues long. In DNA form, the CDR3 reads TGTGCCAGCAGTTTATGGTCAGACACAGATACGCAGTATTTT. It specifies CASSLWSDTDTQYF. The full variable domain, completed using reference TRBV28 and TRBJ2-3, is DVKVTQSSRYLVKRTGEKVFLECVQDMDHENMFWYRQDPGLGLRLIYFSYDVKMKEKGDIPEGYSVSREKKERFSLILESASTNQTSMYLCASSLWSDTDTQYFGPGTRLTVL.

This clonotype was seen repeatedly, ten times or more. The V and J genes are TRBV7-2 and TRBJ2-1; possibly TRBD2 for D (5 bases). Germline V CDR1 and CDR2: SGHTA, FQGNSA. V was clipped by 2 bases and J by 4 bases, with 12 bases between them. CDR3 length: 15 residues. The CDR3 is CASSLYGEPYNEQFF. As DNA, the CDR3 is TGTGCCAGCAGCTTATACGGGGAACCTTACAATGAGCAGTTCTTC.

Ten or more counts support this clonotype. The chain links TRBV7-6 to TRBJ2-1; 9 bases are a match to TRBD1. Germline CDR1 and CDR2: SGHVS and FNYEAQ. After removal of 5 bases from V and 6 bases from J, the junction contained 8 bases not matched to a gene. The CDR3 runs to 15 residues. The CDR3 DNA follows: TGTGCCAGCAGCGCCACGGGACAGGGCCTCAATGAGCAGTTCTTC. Amino acid sequence: CASSATGQGLNEQFF.

V usage is TRBV27 and J usage is TRBJ2-1; 9 bases agree with TRBD2. The J segment lost 5 bases and the V segment lost 5 bases, leaving 7 bases of the junction unmatched. The CDR3 is made up of 15 amino acids. Germline CDR1 reads MNHEY; CDR2 reads SMNVEV (reference sequence). This CDR3 reads CASSPQRGAHNEQFF. CDR3 sequence (DNA): TGTGCCAGCAGTCCCCAGCGGGGGGCCCACAATGAGCAGTTCTTC.

A word on this clonotype: Being one base from a much bigger clone, this may be a read error. This chain connects TRBV7-2 to TRBJ2-1, with D perhaps matching TRBD1 (5 bases). Germline lookup yields CDR1 SGHTA and CDR2 FQGNSA. The CDR3 loop spans 15 amino acids. Here the CDR3 DNA reads TGTGCCAACAGCCTCCGGAACGACAGAGACAATGAGCAGTTCTTC. Its protein is CANSLRNDRDNEQFF.